This T cell receptor beta chain was recovered during a study of shared clonotypes between healthy human individuals. Notes on the study in general: As a rule, naive subsets had a larger estimated richness than memory subsets.

Notes on this clone: Its antigen is undetermined.

Clones were sequenced by immunoSEQ multiplex PCR, and TCRdb holds only the in-frame ones, with some missing. The sample holds millions of clones, just over 90% seen once. CDR1 and CDR2 (germline): SGHTA, FQGNSA. Trimming cost V 0 bases and J 1 base, with 6 bases left between them. The CDR3 has 14 amino acids. Sequenced: naive CD4+ T cells sorted from blood. The subset here: CD45RA+ positively selected. The chain has TRBV7-2 and TRBJ1-1; D gene ambiguous. The TCR comes from a man in his late teens or twenties in good health. The CDR3 loop is CASSLAGSNTEAFF. In DNA form, the CDR3 reads TGTGCCAGCAGCTTAGCAGGTTCGAACACTGAAGCTTTCTTT.